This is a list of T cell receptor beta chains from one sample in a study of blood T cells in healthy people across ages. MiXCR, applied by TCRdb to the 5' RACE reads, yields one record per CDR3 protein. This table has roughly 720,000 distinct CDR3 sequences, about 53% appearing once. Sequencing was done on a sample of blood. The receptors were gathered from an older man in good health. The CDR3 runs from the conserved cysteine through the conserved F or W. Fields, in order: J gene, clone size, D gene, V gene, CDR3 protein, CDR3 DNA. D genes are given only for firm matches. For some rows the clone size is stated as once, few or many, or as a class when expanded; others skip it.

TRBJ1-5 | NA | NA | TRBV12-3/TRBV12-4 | CASTRGQDNQPQHF | TGTGCCAGCACCCGAGGCCAGGACAATCAGCCCCAGCATTTT
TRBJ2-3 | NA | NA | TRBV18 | CASSPFESTDTQYF | TGTGCCAGCTCACCTTTCGAAAGCACAGATACGCAGTATTTT
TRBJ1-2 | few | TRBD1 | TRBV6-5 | CASSYVARQGARGYTF | TGTGCCAGCAGTTACGTAGCCCGACAGGGTGCGAGGGGCTACACCTTC
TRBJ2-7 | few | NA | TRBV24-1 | CATSVPGSYEQYF | TGTGCCACCAGTGTCCCAGGATCCTACGAGCAGTACTTC
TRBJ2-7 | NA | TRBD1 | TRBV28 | CASSFLQGAPYEQYF | TGTGCCAGCAGTTTTCTACAGGGGGCCCCCTACGAGCAGTACTTC
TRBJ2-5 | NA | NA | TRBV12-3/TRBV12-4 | CASSAARGLGQETQYF | TGTGCTAGCAGCGCAGCGAGGGGTTTAGGGCAAGAGACCCAGTACTTC
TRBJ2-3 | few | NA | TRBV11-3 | CASAKGPSTDTQYF | TGTGCCAGCGCTAAAGGGCCCAGCACAGATACGCAGTATTTT
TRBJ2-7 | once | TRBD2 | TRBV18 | CASSPLAGEVSYEQYF | TGTGCCAGCTCACCATTGGCGGGAGAGGTGTCCTACGAGCAGTACTTC
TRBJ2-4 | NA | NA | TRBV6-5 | CASSTPGRNIQYF | TGTGCCAGCAGTACGCCGGGACGAAACATTCAGTACTTC
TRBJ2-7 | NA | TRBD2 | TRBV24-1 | CATSDRRREGEQYF | TGTGCCACCAGTGACCGCCGCAGGGAGGGCGAGCAGTACTTC
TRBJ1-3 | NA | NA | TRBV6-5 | CASSYSALPTGSSGNTIYF | TGTGCCAGCAGTTACTCCGCATTACCGACAGGCAGCTCTGGAAACACCATATATTTT
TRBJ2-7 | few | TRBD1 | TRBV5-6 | CASSFGTESYTYEQYF | TGTGCCAGCAGCTTTGGGACAGAATCCTATACCTACGAGCAGTACTTC
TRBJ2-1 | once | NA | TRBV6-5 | CASSTSEYNEQFF | TGTGCCAGCAGTACCTCGGAATACAATGAGCAGTTCTTC
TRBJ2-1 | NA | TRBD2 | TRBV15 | CATSSFGLAGSGEQFF | TGTGCCACCAGCAGTTTCGGACTAGCGGGATCCGGCGAGCAGTTCTTC
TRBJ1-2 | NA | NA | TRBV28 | CAADFPNYGYTF | TGTGCTGCCGATTTCCCTAACTATGGCTACACCTTC
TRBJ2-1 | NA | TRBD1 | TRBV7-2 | CASSQRTGPHEQFF | TGTGCCAGCAGCCAGCGGACAGGGCCACACGAGCAGTTCTTC
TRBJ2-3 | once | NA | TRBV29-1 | CSVLGGSTDTQYF | TGCAGCGTGCTGGGCGGTAGCACAGATACGCAGTATTTT
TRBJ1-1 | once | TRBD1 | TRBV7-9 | CASSSYSGTGVTEAFF | TGTGCCAGCAGCTCATACTCCGGGACAGGGGTTACTGAAGCTTTCTTT
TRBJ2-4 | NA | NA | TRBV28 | CAATGKAKNIQYF | TGTGCCGCCACTGGGAAAGCCAAAAACATTCAGTACTTC
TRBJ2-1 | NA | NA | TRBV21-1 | CASSKGGGTRTSSYNEQFF | TGTGCCAGCAGCAAAGGAGGTGGGACCAGAACTAGCTCCTACAATGAGCAGTTCTTC
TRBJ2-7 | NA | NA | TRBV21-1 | CASSRPGRRGSYEQYF | TGTGCCAGCAGCCGACCGGGACGAAGGGGATCCTACGAGCAGTACTTC
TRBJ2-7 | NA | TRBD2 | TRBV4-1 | CASSQPTAGFYEQYF | TGCGCCAGCAGCCAGCCGACAGCGGGGTTCTACGAGCAGTACTTC
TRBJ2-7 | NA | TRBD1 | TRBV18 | CASSLRTGASYEQYF | TGTGCCAGCAGCCTCCGGACAGGGGCCTCCTACGAGCAGTACTTC
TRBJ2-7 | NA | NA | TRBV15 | CATSVRAFRTPYEQYF | TGTGCCACCAGCGTACGGGCCTTTCGTACCCCCTACGAGCAGTACTTC
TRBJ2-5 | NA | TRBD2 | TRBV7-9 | CASSLSRLAGGREQYF | TGTGCCAGCAGCTTAAGCCGCCTAGCGGGAGGTAGGGAGCAGTACTTC